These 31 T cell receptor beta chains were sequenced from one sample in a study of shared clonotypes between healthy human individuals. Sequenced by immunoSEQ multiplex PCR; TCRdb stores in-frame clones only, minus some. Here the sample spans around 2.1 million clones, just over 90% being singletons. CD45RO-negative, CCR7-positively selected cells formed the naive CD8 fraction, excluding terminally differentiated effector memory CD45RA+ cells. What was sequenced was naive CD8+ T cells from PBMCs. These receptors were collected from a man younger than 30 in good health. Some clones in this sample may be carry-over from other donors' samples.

The CDR3 protein is CASSLARPNNEKLFF. The CDR3 DNA reads as TGTGCCAGCAGCTTAGCCAGGCCAAATAATGAAAAACTGTTTTTT. The J gene is TRBJ1-4, the V gene TRBV7-9; D is undetermined. Germline values: CDR1 SEHNR, CDR2 FQNEAQ (reference sequence). V gave up 0 bases and J gave up 4 bases, with 9 bases separating them. CDR3 length: 15 amino acids.

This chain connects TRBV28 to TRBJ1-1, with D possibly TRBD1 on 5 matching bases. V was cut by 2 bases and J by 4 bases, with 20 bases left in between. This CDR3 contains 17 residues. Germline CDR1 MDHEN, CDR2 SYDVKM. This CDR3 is CASSLTGTGSWGTEAFF. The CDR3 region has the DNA TGTGCCAGCAGTTTAACGGGGACGGGGAGTTGGGGCACTGAAGCTTTCTTT. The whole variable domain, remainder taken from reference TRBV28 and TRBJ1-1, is DVKVTQSSRYLVKRTGEKVFLECVQDMDHENMFWYRQDPGLGLRLIYFSYDVKMKEKGDIPEGYSVSREKKERFSLILESASTNQTSMYLCASSLTGTGSWGTEAFFGQGTRLTVV.

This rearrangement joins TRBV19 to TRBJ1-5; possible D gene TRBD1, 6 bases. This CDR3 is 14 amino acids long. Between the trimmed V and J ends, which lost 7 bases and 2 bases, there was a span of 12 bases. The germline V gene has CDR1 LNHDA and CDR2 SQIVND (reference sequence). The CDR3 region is CASTHYRGNQPQHF. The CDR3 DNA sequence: TGTGCCAGTACCCATTACAGGGGCAATCAGCCCCAGCATTTT.

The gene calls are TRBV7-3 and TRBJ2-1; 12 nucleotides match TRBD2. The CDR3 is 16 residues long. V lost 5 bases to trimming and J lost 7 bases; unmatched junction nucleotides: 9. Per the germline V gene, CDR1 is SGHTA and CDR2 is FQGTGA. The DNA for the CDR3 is TGTGCCAGCAGCCTGCCGACTAGCGGGGGAAGTAATGAGCAGTTCTTC. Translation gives CASSLPTSGGSNEQFF.

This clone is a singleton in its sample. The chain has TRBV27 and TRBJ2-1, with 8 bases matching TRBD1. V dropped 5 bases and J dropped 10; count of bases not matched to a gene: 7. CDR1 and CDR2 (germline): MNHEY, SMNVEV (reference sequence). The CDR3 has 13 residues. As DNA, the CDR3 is TGTGCCAGCAGTATCGGGACAGGCGGGGAGCAGTTCTTC. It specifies CASSIGTGGEQFF.

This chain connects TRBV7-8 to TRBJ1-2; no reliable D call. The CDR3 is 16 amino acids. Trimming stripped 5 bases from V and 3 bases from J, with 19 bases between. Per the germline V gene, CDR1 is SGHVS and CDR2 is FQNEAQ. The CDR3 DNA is TGTGCCAGCAGCCCCACGACGATCGGGGATGACTATGGCTACACCTTC. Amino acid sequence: CASSPTTIGDDYGYTF.

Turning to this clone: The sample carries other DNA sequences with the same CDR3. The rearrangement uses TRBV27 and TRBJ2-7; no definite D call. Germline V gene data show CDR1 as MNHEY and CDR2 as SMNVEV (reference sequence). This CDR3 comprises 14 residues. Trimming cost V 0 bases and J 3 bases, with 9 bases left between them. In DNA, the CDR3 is TGTGCCAGCAGTTTATCCCCAGGAAGCTACGAGCAGTACTTC. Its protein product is CASSLSPGSYEQYF.

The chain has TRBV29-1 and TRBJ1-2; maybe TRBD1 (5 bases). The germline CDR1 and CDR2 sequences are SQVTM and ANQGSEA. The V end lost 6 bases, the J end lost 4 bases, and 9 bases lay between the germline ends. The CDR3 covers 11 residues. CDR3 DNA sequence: TGCAGCGTCCTCCAGGGCTATGGCTACACCTTC. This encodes CSVLQGYGYTF.

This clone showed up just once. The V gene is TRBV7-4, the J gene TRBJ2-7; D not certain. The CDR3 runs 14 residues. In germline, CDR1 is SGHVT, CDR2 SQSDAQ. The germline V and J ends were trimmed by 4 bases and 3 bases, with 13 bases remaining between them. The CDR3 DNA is TGTGCCAGCAGCTCCTCTCCGGTCCTCTACGAGCAGTACTTC. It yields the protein CASSSSPVLYEQYF.

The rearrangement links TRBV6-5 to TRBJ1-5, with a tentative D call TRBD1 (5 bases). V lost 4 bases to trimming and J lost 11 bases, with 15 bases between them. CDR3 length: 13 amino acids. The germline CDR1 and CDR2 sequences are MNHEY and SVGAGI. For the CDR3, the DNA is TGTGCCAGCAGTTCCAGGGACCCCTGGGCCCAGCATTTT. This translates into CASSSRDPWAQHF.

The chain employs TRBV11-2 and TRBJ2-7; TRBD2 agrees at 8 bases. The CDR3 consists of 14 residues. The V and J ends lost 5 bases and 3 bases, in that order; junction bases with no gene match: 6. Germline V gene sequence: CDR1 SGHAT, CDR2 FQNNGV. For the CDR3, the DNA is TGTGCCAGCAGCCCCGGGGGGGCCAGCTACGAGCAGTACTTC. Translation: CASSPGGASYEQYF.

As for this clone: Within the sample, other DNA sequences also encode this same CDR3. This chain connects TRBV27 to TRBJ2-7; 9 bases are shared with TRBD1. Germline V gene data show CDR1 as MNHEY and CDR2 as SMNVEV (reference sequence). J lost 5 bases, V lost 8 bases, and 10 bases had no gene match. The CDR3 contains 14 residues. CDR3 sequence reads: CASSLRTGANEQYF. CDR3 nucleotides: TGTGCCAGCTCACTTCGGACAGGGGCCAACGAGCAGTACTTC.

The CDR3 nucleotides are TGTGCCAGCACTCGCAGGGGGGGGTTTTACGAGCAGTACTTC. It yields the protein CASTRRGGFYEQYF. The rearrangement links TRBV27 to TRBJ2-7; D tentatively fits TRBD1 or TRBD2 (7 bases each). V was pared by 7 bases and J by 4 bases, with 17 bases between. Germline V gene data show CDR1 as MNHEY and CDR2 as SMNVEV (reference sequence). This CDR3 is 14 amino acids long.

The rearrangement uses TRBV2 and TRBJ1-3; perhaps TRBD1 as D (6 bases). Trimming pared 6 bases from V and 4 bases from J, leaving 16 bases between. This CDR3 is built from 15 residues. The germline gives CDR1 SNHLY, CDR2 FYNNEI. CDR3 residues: CASRQPRGDGNTIYF. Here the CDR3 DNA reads TGTGCCAGCAGGCAACCCAGGGGTGACGGAAACACCATATATTTT.

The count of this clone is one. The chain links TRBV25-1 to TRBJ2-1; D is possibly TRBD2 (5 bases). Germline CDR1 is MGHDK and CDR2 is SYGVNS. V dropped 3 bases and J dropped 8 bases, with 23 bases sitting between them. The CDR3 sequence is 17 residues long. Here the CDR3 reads CASSDWDSGERSYEQFF. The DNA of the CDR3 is TGTGCCAGCAGTGATTGGGATTCCGGGGAGAGAAGCTATGAGCAGTTCTTC.

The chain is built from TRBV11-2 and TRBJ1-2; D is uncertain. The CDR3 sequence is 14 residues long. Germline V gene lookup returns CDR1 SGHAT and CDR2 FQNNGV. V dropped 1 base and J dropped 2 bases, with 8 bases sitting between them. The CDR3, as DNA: TGTGCCAGCAGCTTAGCTCCCGACAACTATGGCTACACCTTC. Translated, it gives CASSLAPDNYGYTF.

The CDR3 region is CASSESTHDEQFF. The CDR3 DNA follows: TGTGCCAGCAGTGAATCGACTCATGATGAGCAGTTCTTC. The chain is built from TRBV25-1 and TRBJ2-1; no clear D gene. Deletions cut 1 base from V and 8 bases from J, with 9 bases between. CDR3 length equals 13 residues. CDR1 and CDR2 from the germline V gene are MGHDK and SYGVNS.

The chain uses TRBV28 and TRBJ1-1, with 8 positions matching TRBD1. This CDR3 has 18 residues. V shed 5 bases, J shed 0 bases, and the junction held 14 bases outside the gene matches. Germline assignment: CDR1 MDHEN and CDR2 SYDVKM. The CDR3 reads CASSPPDRALPMNTEAFF. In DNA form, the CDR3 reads TGTGCCAGCAGTCCTCCGGACAGGGCCCTACCTATGAACACTGAAGCTTTCTTT.

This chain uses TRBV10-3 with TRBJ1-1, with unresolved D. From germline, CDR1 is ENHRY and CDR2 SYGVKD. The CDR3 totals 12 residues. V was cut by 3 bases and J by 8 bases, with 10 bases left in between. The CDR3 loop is CAISESGREAFF. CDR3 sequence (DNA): TGTGCCATCAGTGAAAGCGGGAGAGAAGCTTTCTTT.

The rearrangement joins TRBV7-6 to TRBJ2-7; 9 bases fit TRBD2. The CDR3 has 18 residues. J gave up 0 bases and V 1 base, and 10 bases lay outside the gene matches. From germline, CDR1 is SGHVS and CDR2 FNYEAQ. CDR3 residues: CASSLEAGGHLISYEQYF. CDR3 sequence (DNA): TGTGCCAGCAGCTTAGAAGCGGGAGGACACTTGATCTCCTACGAGCAGTACTTC.

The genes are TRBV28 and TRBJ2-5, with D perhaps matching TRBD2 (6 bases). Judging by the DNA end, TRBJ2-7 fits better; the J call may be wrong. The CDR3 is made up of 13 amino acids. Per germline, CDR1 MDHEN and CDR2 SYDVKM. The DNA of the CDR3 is TGTGCCAGCAGCCCGACTAGTTGGTACGAGCAGTACTTC. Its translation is CASSPTSWYEQYF.

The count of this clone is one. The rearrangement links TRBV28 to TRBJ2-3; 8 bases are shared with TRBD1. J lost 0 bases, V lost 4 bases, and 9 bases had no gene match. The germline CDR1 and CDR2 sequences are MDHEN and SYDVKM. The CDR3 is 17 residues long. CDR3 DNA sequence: TGTGCCAGCAGTTCAACGACAGGGGCTGCTAGCACAGATACGCAGTATTTT. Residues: CASSSTTGAASTDTQYF.

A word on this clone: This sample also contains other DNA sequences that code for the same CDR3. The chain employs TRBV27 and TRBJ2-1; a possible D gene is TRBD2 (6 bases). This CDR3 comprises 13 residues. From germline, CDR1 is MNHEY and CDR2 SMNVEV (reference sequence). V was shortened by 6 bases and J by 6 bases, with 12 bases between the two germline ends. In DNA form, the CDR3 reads TGTGCCAGCAGCCCGGGACTCCTCAATGAGCAGTTCTTC. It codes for CASSPGLLNEQFF.

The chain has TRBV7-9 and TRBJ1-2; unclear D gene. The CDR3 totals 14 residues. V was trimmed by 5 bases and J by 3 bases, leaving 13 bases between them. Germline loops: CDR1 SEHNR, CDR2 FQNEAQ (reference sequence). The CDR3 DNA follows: TGTGCCAGCAGCGACGCCTCAAAGTACTATGGCTACACCTTC. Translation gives CASSDASKYYGYTF.

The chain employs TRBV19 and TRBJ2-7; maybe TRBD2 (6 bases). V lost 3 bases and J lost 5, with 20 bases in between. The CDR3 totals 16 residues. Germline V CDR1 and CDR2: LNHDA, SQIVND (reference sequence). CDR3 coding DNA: TGTGCCAGTAGTATTCGCAGCGGCGGGATCGTCGACGAGCAGTACTTC. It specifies CASSIRSGGIVDEQYF. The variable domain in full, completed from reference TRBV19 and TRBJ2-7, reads DGGITQSPKYLFRKEGQNVTLSCEQNLNHDAMYWYRQDPGQGLRLIYYSQIVNDFQKGDIAEGYSVSREKKESFPLTVTSAQKNPTAFYLCASSIRSGGIVDEQYFGPGTRLTVT.

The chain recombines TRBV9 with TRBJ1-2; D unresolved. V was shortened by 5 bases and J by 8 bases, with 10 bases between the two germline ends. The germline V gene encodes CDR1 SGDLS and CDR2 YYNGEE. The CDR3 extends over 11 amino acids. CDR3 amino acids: CASSTTGGYTF. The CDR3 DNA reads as TGTGCCAGCAGTACGACTGGGGGCTACACCTTC.

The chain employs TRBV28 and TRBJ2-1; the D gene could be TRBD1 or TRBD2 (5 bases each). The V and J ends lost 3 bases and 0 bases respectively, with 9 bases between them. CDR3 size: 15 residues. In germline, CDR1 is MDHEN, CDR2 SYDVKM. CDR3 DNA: TGTGCCAGCAGTTTTCGGGGACCCTCCTACAATGAGCAGTTCTTC. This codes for CASSFRGPSYNEQFF.

The CDR3 nucleotides read TGTGCCAGCAGCCCGGGACAGGAGGGCCTGAACACTGAAGCTTTCTTT. Translating it yields CASSPGQEGLNTEAFF. The chain joins TRBV7-6 to TRBJ1-1; 8 nucleotides align to TRBD1. V lost 5 bases and J lost 0; bases outside the gene matches: 8. This CDR3 has 16 amino acids. Germline CDR1 and CDR2: SGHVS and FNYEAQ.

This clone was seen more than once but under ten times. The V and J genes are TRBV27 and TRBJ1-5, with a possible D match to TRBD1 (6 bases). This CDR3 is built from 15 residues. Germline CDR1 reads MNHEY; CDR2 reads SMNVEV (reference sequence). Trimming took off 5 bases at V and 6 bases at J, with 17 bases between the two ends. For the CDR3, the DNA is TGTGCCAGCAGTCCAACCCCCACAGGGTTTCAGCCCCAGCATTTT. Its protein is CASSPTPTGFQPQHF.

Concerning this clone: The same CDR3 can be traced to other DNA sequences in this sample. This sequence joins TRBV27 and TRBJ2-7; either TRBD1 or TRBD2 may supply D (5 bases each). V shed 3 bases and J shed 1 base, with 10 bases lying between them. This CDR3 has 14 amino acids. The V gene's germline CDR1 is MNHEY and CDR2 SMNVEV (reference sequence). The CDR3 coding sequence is TGTGCCAGCAGTTTGGAGAGGGGTTCCTACGAGCAGTACTTC. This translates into CASSLERGSYEQYF.

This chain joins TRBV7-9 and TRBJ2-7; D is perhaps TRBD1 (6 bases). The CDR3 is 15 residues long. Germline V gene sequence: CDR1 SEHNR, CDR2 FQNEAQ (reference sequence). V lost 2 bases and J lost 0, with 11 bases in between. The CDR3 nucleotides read TGTGCCAGCAGCTTACAAGACAGGCCCTCCTACGAGCAGTACTTC. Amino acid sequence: CASSLQDRPSYEQYF.